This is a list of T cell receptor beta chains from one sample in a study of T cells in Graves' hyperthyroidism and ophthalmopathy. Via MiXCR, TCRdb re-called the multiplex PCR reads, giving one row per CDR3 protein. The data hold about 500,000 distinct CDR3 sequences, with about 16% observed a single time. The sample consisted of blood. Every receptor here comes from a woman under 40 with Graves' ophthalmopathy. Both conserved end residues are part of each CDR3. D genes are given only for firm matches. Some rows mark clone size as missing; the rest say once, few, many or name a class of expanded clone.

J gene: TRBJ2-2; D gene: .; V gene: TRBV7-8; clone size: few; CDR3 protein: CASSLAGDGELFF; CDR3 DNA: TGTGCCAGCAGCTTGGCGGGCGACGGGGAGCTGTTTTTT
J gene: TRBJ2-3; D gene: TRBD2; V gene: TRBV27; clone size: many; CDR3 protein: CASSLLLAGGAGDTQYF; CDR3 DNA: TGTGCCAGCAGTTTACTACTAGCGGGAGGTGCAGGAGATACGCAGTATTTT
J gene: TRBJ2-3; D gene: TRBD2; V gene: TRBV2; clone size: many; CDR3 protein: CASSGQTSGSLQYF; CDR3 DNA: TGTGCCAGCAGCGGGCAGACTAGCGGGAGTCTGCAGTATTTT
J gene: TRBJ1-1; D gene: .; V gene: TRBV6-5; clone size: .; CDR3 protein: CASSYSAGEAFF; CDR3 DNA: TGTGCCAGCAGTTACTCGGCAGGCGAAGCTTTCTTT
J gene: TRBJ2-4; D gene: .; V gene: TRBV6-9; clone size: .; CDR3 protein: CASSYPGSLAKNIQYF; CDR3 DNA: TGTGCCAGCAGTTACCCCGGAAGCCTAGCCAAAAACATTCAGTACTTC
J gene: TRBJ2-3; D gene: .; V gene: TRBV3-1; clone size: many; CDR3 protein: CASSQVRDTQYF; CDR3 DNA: TGTGCCAGCAGCCAAGTTAGAGATACGCAGTATTTT
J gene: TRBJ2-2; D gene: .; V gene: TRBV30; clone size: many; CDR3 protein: CAWSVGGVGGELFF; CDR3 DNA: TGTGCCTGGAGTGTCGGGGGAGTGGGCGGGGAGCTGTTTTTT
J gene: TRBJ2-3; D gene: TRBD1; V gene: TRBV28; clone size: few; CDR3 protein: CASRSPRTGGWGDTQYF; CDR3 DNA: TGTGCCAGCAGGTCCCCCCGGACAGGGGGCTGGGGAGATACGCAGTATTTT
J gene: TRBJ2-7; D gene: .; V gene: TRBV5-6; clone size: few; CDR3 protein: CASSLNGAAYEQYF; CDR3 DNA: TGTGCCAGCAGCTTGAACGGAGCGGCCTACGAGCAGTACTTC
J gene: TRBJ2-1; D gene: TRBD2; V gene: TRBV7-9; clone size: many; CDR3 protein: CASSTGLARAYNEQFF; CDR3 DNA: TGTGCCAGCAGCACGGGACTAGCGCGGGCCTACAATGAGCAGTTCTTC
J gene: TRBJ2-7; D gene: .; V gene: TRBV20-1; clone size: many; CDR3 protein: CSARPSGAAGFEGYEQYF; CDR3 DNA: TGCAGTGCACGCCCGTCCGGAGCTGCGGGGTTCGAGGGCTACGAGCAGTACTTC
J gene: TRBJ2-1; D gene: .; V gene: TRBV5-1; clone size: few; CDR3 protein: CASSAGFYNEQFF; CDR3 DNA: TGCGCCAGCAGCGCAGGGTTCTACAATGAGCAGTTCTTC
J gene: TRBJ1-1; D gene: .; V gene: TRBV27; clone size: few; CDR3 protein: CASGDQGRTEAFF; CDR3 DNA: TGTGCCAGCGGTGACCAGGGACGCACTGAAGCTTTCTTT
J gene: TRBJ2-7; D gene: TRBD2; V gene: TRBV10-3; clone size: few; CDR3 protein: CATSTLAGGDEQYF; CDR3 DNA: TGTGCCACTTCGACTCTAGCGGGAGGGGACGAGCAGTACTTC
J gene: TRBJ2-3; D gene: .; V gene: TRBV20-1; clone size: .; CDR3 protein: CSARHGGPSTDTQYF; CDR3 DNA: TGCAGTGCTAGACATGGAGGGCCCTCGACAGATACGCAGTATTTT
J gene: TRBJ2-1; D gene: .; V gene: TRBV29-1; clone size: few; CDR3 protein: CSVDRAIANGEQFF; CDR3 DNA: TGCAGCGTTGACAGGGCTATAGCTAACGGCGAGCAGTTCTTC
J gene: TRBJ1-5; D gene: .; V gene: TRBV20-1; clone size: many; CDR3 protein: CSASLSSRTQPQHF; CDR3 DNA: TGCAGTGCTAGCCTCTCTTCCCGCACCCAGCCCCAGCATTTT
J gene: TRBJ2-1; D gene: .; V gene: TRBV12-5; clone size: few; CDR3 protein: CASGLGDWYNEQFF; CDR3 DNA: TGTGCTAGTGGTTTGGGGGACTGGTACAATGAGCAGTTCTTC
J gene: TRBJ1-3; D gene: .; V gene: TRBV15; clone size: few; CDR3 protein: CATSRDTPASGNTIYF; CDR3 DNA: TGTGCCACCAGCAGAGATACGCCGGCCTCTGGAAACACCATATATTTT
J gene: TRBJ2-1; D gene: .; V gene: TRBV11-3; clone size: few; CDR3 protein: CASSGLRVAEQFF; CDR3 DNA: TGTGCCAGCAGCGGCCTGCGAGTTGCTGAGCAGTTCTTC
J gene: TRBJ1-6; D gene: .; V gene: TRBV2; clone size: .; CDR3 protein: CASRRQADFSPLHF; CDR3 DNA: TGTGCCAGCCGAAGACAGGCTGATTTCTCACCCCTCCACTTT
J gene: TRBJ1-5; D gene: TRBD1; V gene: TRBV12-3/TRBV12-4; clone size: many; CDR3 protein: CASRVTGGNQPQHF; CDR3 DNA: TGTGCCAGCAGGGTCACAGGGGGCAATCAGCCCCAGCATTTT
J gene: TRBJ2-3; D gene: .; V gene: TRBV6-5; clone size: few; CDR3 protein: CASSWTDSTDTQYF; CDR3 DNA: TGTGCCAGCAGTTGGACCGACAGCACAGATACGCAGTATTTT
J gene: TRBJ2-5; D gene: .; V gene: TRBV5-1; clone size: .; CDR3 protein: CASSMAPQETQYF; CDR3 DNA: TGTGCCAGCAGCATGGCGCCCCAAGAGACCCAGTACTTC
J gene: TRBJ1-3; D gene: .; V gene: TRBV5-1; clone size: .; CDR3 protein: CASSLAGGRSSTGNTIYF; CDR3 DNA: TGCGCCAGCAGCTTGGCCGGGGGACGGTCTTCGACTGGAAACACCATATATTTT
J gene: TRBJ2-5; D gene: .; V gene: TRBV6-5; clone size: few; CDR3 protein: CASSYGPETQYF; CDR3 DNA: TGTGCCAGCAGTTACGGTCCAGAGACCCAGTACTTC
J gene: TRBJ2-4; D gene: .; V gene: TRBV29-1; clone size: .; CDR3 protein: CSVEEDGQNIQYF; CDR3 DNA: TGCAGCGTTGAGGAGGACGGTCAAAACATTCAGTACTTC
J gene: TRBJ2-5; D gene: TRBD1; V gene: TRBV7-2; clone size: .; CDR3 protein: CASSQPGQGAFGETQYF; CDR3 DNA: TGTGCCAGCAGCCAGCCGGGACAGGGGGCGTTCGGGGAGACCCAGTACTTC
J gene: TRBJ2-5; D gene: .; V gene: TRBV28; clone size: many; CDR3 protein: CASSSDFGGQETQYF; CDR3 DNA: TGTGCCAGCAGTTCGGACTTTGGCGGCCAAGAGACCCAGTACTTC
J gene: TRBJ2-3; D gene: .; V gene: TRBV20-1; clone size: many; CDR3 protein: CSASLGGTDTQYF; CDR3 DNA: TGCAGTGCTAGCCTCGGGGGCACAGATACGCAGTATTTT
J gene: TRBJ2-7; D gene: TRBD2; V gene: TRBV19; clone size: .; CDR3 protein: CASSTPLGASGRPYEQYF; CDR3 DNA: TGTGCCAGTAGTACCCCCCTGGGGGCTAGCGGGAGGCCGTACGAGCAGTACTTC
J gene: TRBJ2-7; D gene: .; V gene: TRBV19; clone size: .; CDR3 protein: CASAPGRGYEQYF; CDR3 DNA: TGTGCCAGTGCTCCGGGACGGGGATACGAGCAGTACTTC
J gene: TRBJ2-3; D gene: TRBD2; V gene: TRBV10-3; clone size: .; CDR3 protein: CAISDPSGLAGKDTQYF; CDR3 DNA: TGTGCCATCAGTGACCCCTCGGGACTAGCGGGAAAAGATACGCAGTATTTT
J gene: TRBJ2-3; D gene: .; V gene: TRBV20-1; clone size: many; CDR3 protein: CSASRFQSTDTQYF; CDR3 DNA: TGCAGTGCTAGCCGGTTCCAGAGCACAGATACGCAGTATTTT
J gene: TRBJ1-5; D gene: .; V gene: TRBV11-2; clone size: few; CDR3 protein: CASRPGYSNQPQHF; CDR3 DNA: TGTGCCAGCAGACCAGGGTATAGCAATCAGCCCCAGCATTTT
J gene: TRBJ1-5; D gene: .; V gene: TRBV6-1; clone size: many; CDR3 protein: CASSEDAINQPQHF; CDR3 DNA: TGTGCCAGCAGTGAAGACGCGATCAATCAGCCCCAGCATTTT